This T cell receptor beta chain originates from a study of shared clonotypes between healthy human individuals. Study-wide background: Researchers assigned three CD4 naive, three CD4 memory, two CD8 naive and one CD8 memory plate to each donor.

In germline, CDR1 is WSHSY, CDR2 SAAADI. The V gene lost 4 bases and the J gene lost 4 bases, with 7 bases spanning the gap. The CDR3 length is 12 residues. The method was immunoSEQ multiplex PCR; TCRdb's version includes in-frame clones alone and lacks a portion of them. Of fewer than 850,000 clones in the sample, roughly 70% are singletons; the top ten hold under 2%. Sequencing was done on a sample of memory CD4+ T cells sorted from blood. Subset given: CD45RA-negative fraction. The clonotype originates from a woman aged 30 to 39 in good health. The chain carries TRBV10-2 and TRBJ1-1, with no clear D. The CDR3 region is CASSGLSTEAFF. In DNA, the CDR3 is TGCGCCAGCAGTGGGTTAAGCACTGAAGCTTTCTTT.